The TCR beta chain under discussion was sequenced for a study of T cell changes during pregnancy in multiple sclerosis. Sequencing used immunoSEQ multiplex PCR; TCRdb keeps in-frame clones, though not all of them. Here the sample spans some 66,000 clones, 90% to 95% being singletons. Germline CDR1 is MGHRA and CDR2 is YSYEKL. V lost 4 bases and J 1 base, leaving 13 bases between the germline ends. The CDR3 is 15 amino acids. The receptor was isolated from a female donor with multiple sclerosis, enrolled in a pregnancy study. The gene calls are TRBV4-1 and TRBJ1-1; unclear D gene. The sample here was CD8+ T cells from peripheral blood mononuclear cells, taken before pregnancy. CDR3 DNA sequence: TGCGCCAGCAGCCCCATCTCTTTACAGAACACTGAAGCTTTCTTT. The encoded protein is CASSPISLQNTEAFF.